A single sample is the source of the 19 T cell receptor beta chains below, sequenced in a study of blood T cell repertoires in COVID-19 (dated by TCRdb to about 2020). The library was obtained by the immunoSEQ multiplex PCR assay. TCRdb's version of the immuneACCESS table is confined to in-frame rearrangements and falls short of the full clone set. An unresolved V gene accounts for under half of the shortfall where checked; the remainder is of unknown origin. The sample table contains about 250,000 clones; only one count was recorded for 85% to 90% of them. Clones ranked in the top ten supply about 4.6% of the sample. The sequencing input was peripheral blood. These receptors came from a woman between 35 and 50 years old who had recovered from COVID-19.

This rearrangement joins TRBV4-3 to TRBJ2-1, with no clear D. Germline assignment: CDR1 LGHNA and CDR2 YSLEER. CDR3 size: 15 residues. Trimming took off 1 base at V and 5 bases at J, with 12 bases between the two ends. The CDR3 DNA sequence: TGCGCCAGCAGCCAAGGGGTGGAGCGCCACAATGAGCAGTTCTTC. Encoded protein: CASSQGVERHNEQFF.

The chain joins TRBV24-1 to TRBJ2-5; TRBD2 is a possible D gene (6 bases). The V end lost 0 bases, the J end lost 14 bases, and 15 bases lay between the germline ends. This CDR3 is built from 13 residues. Per the germline V gene, CDR1 is KGHDR and CDR2 is SFDVKD. CDR3 DNA sequence: TGTGCCACCAGTGATTTGCTCGGAGGGGCCCGATACTTC. Amino acid sequence: CATSDLLGGARYF.

The rearrangement links TRBV19 to TRBJ1-1, with 7 bases lining up with TRBD1. Germline V gives CDR1 LNHDA, CDR2 SQIVND (reference sequence). The CDR3 is 17 residues long. V gave up 5 bases and J gave up 2 bases; unmatched junction bases: 14. CDR3 sequence reads: CASSSNRDRYHNTEAFF. The CDR3 nucleotides are TGTGCCAGTAGTTCGAACCGGGACAGATACCATAACACTGAAGCTTTCTTT.

The rearrangement uses TRBV27 and TRBJ2-6, with TRBD1 as a possible D gene (6 bases). Germline V gene lookup returns CDR1 MNHEY and CDR2 SMNVEV (reference sequence). The CDR3 sequence is 18 residues long. Trimming removed 3 bases from V and 0 bases from J, with 15 bases in between. CDR3 coding DNA: TGTGCCAGCAGTTTCACGACAGGCCCGAGCTCTGGGGCCAACGTCCTGACTTTC. Translation gives CASSFTTGPSSGANVLTF.

V gene TRBV6-2 or TRBV6-3 combines with J gene TRBJ2-1, with TRBD2 matching 7 bases. CDR3 size: 15 residues. V gave up 4 bases and J gave up 8 bases; unmatched junction bases: 11. Germline CDR1 MNHEY, CDR2 SVGEGT. CDR3 nucleotides: TGTGCCAGCAGTTCCCTAGGCGGGAGTTCGGATGAGCAGTTCTTC. Translated: CASSSLGGSSDEQFF.

This clone is a singleton in its sample. V usage is TRBV7-2 and J usage is TRBJ2-7; D may be TRBD2 (6 bases). V was shortened by 4 bases and J by 1 base, with 17 bases between the two germline ends. This CDR3 has 16 amino acids. The germline CDR1 and CDR2 sequences are SGHTA and FQGNSA. CDR3 protein: CASSSPPTGLSYEQYV. CDR3 DNA sequence: TGTGCCAGCAGCTCACCGCCTACGGGACTTTCCTACGAGCAGTACGTC.

The V gene is TRBV6-1, the J gene TRBJ1-3; D remains ambiguous. Germline CDR1 is MNHNS and CDR2 is SASEGT. The V end was cut by 0 bases, the J end by 8 bases, with 11 bases between. The CDR3 has 14 amino acids. The CDR3 DNA follows: TGTGCCAGCAGTGAAGCGCGTCGAGGTTACACCATATATTTT. Protein: CASSEARRGYTIYF.

The CDR3 DNA reads TGTGCCATCAGTGAGTCCCAGGGGATTAATTCACCCCTCCACTTT. As protein: CAISESQGINSPLHF. The rearrangement links TRBV10-3 to TRBJ1-6, with D maybe TRBD1 (6 bases). Per germline, CDR1 ENHRY and CDR2 SYGVKD. V lost 0 bases and J lost 6, with 9 bases in between. The CDR3 consists of 15 residues.

The rearrangement links TRBV19 to TRBJ2-7; 9 bases align to TRBD1. This CDR3 is 15 amino acids long. From germline, CDR1 is LNHDA and CDR2 SQIVND (reference sequence). Trimming cost V 4 bases and J 2 bases; bases outside gene matches: 6. CDR3 DNA sequence: TGTGCCAGTAGTACCTACAGGGGGCCCCCCTACGAGCAGTACTTC. Translated, it gives CASSTYRGPPYEQYF.

V gene TRBV11-2 combines with J gene TRBJ1-1, with TRBD1 matching over 7 bases. The CDR3 is made up of 13 amino acids. The V and J ends lost 5 bases and 5 bases, in that order; junction bases with no gene match: 5. CDR1 is SGHAT, CDR2 FQNNGV, per germline. The CDR3 DNA reads as TGTGCCAGCAGCCAAGGGACAGTGACTGAAGCTTTCTTT. Translating it yields CASSQGTVTEAFF.

The chain combines TRBV30 with TRBJ2-1, with 11 nucleotides matching TRBD2. The junction had 7 bases not matched to a gene; V was cut back by 0 bases and J by 6 bases. The CDR3 runs 16 residues. Per germline, CDR1 GTSNPN and CDR2 SVGIG (reference sequence). CDR3 in amino acids: CAWSVFSGGASNEQFF. The DNA of the CDR3 is TGTGCCTGGAGTGTTTTTAGCGGGGGGGCGTCCAATGAGCAGTTCTTC.

The V gene is TRBV12-5, the J gene TRBJ2-7, with D tentatively TRBD2 (5 bases). The CDR3 is 17 amino acids. Germline CDR1 and CDR2: LGHNT and FRNRAP. V was shortened by 0 bases and J by 3 bases, with 18 bases between the two germline ends. Here the CDR3 DNA reads TGTGCTAGTGGTTTGGTCCGGACTTTCACTTCCATCTACGAGCAGTACGTC. It yields the protein CASGLVRTFTSIYEQYV.

V and J are TRBV7-2 and TRBJ2-7; TRBD2 is a possible D gene (5 bases). The CDR3 is made up of 14 amino acids. Germline values: CDR1 SGHTA, CDR2 FQGNSA. Trimming removed 1 base at V and 2 bases at J, with 9 bases between. As DNA, the CDR3 is TGTGCCAGCAGCTTAGGTTTCGGGGCCTACGAGCAGTACTTC. This codes for CASSLGFGAYEQYF.

This rearrangement joins TRBV7-2 to TRBJ2-2; 10 bases align to TRBD2. There are 16 residues in the CDR3. J lost 4 bases, V lost 5 bases, and 7 bases had no gene match. Germline V gene sequence: CDR1 SGHTA, CDR2 FQGNSA. The DNA of the CDR3 is TGTGCCAGCAGCATACTAGCGGGATCGAGCACCGGGGAGCTGTTTTTT. Translating it yields CASSILAGSSTGELFF.

The V gene is TRBV3-1 (or the pseudogene TRBV3-2), the J gene TRBJ1-2, with TRBD1 matching over 8 bases. CDR3 length: 16 amino acids. Germline lookup yields CDR1 LGHDT and CDR2 YNNKEL (reference sequence). Trimming cost V 0 bases and J 6 bases; bases outside gene matches: 9. This CDR3 is CASSQDPPTGGDGYTF. CDR3 nucleotide sequence: TGTGCCAGCAGCCAAGATCCCCCCACAGGGGGAGATGGCTACACCTTC.

This chain joins TRBV4-3 and TRBJ2-2, with 9 bases fitting TRBD1. CDR1 and CDR2 (germline): LGHNA, YSLEER. This CDR3 spans 17 amino acids. Trimming at V came to 2 bases and at J to 6 bases, leaving 10 bases not matched to a gene. In nucleotides, the CDR3 is TGCGCCAGCAGCCAAAGACTGGGACAGGGTGTCGCCGGGGAGCTGTTTTTT. Residues: CASSQRLGQGVAGELFF.

The rearrangement uses TRBV6-5 and TRBJ2-3, with 8 bases identical to TRBD2. The CDR3 sequence is 14 residues long. Germline CDR1 and CDR2: MNHEY and SVGAGI. Germline trimming cut 8 bases from V and 3 bases from J; bases unmatched to any gene: 7. CDR3 residues: CASERGLRTDTQYF. The CDR3 DNA reads as TGTGCCAGCGAGCGGGGGCTAAGGACAGATACGCAGTATTTT.

The chain combines TRBV3-1 (or the pseudogene TRBV3-2) with TRBJ1-1; TRBD1 agrees at 8 bases. Germline V gene lookup returns CDR1 LGHDT and CDR2 YNNKEL (reference sequence). The CDR3 spans 14 residues. V was pared by 1 base and J by 3 bases, with 1 base of the junction left unmatched. The CDR3, as DNA: TGTGCCAGCAGCCAAGGGACAGGGTACACTGAAGCTTTCTTT. This gives the protein CASSQGTGYTEAFF.

This clone was counted once. V and J are TRBV5-1 and TRBJ2-2; 16 bases are a match to TRBD2. Germline assignment: CDR1 SGHRS and CDR2 YFSETQ. The CDR3 runs to 17 residues. V lost 4 bases, J lost 6 bases, and 6 bases stayed unmatched. CDR3: CASSTGLAGGSAGELFF. The CDR3 region has the DNA TGCGCCAGCAGCACGGGACTAGCGGGAGGGTCGGCCGGGGAGCTGTTTTTT.